The table lists the clone carrying this T cell receptor beta chain with a few counts. Its antigen is as yet unknown. This specimen belongs to a study of T-cell reconstitution after alpha-beta-depleted transplantation in children. Molecular barcoding with unique molecular identifiers was used for the TCRbeta library. TCRdb re-analysed the PCR reads in MiXCR, keeping a single row per CDR3 protein. This table has around 800,000 distinct CDR3 sequences, about 15% appearing once. General study results and limits: Certain patients had high TCRbeta diversity at day 60, and it came from recipient T cells and thymic progenitors that survived. T cells produced anew were the main source of T-cell counts and diversity one year after transplant. Expanded graft clones numbering several hundred reportedly gave rise to alpha-beta T cells about two months after transplant.

This clonotype was sampled from a male patient younger than 18 who had a stem cell transplant for acute lymphoblastic leukemia, so the T cells may come from the graft donor. The sample was PBMCs, mostly from graft donor cells, taken 360 days after TCRalphabeta/CD19-depleted stem cell transplant.

This chain's CDR3 is CASSQVGYGKAKNIQYF. DNA of the CDR3: TGCGCCAGCAGCCAAGTGGGGTACGGGAAGGCCAAAAACATTCAGTACTTC. The chain carries TRBV4-1 and TRBJ2-4; D may be TRBD2 (5 bases). The CDR3 loop spans 17 amino acids. Germline V gives CDR1 MGHRA, CDR2 YSYEKL. V was clipped by 1 base and J by 1 base, with 14 bases between them.